A single sample gave rise to the 24 T cell receptor beta chains below, sequenced in a study of shared clonotypes between healthy human individuals. Repertoires were generated with immunoSEQ multiplex PCR, while TCRdb's copy carries only in-frame clones and drops some. The table lists roughly 660,000 clones, about 90% of them singletons, with more than 30% in the top ten. The sequencing sample was made of memory CD8+ T cells from PBMCs. Subset here: CD45RO+ cells pooled with CCR7-negative TemRA cells. These receptors all stem from a man younger than 35 in good health. Some clones in this sample may be carry-over from other donors' samples.

The V gene is TRBV5-6, the J gene TRBJ2-7; 10 bases are a match to TRBD2. This CDR3 spans 14 amino acids. CDR1 and CDR2 from the germline V gene are SGHDT and YYEEEE. V was clipped by 6 bases and J by 5 bases; unmatched bases: 8. The CDR3 here is CASTTAGGSDEQYF. The DNA of the CDR3 is TGTGCCAGCACCACAGCGGGAGGGTCCGACGAGCAGTACTTC.

This clone showed up just once. The chain is built from TRBV6-1 and TRBJ1-4; a weak D match, TRBD1 (6 bases). The CDR3 runs 14 residues. Germline values: CDR1 MNHNS, CDR2 SASEGT. V shed 11 bases and J shed 2 bases, with 15 bases lying between them. The CDR3 loop reads CAVRGALTNEKLFF. CDR3 DNA sequence: TGTGCCGTCCGGGGGGCACTTACTAATGAAAAACTGTTTTTT.

The rearrangement links TRBV7-8 to TRBJ2-5, with a tentative D call TRBD1 (5 bases). The V end lost 3 bases, the J end lost 0 bases, and 11 bases lay between the germline ends. CDR1 SGHVS and CDR2 FQNEAQ come from the germline V gene. The length of the CDR3 is 15 residues. DNA of the CDR3: TGTGCCAGCAGCTTCAGGGCCTGGTACCAAGAGACCCAGTACTTC. It yields the protein CASSFRAWYQETQYF.

The genes are TRBV9 and TRBJ2-1; a possible D gene is TRBD2 (6 bases). Germline V gives CDR1 SGDLS, CDR2 YYNGEE. This CDR3 spans 12 amino acids. V lost 4 bases to trimming and J lost 7 bases, with 9 bases between them. The CDR3 sequence is CASSYAGNEQFF. Here the CDR3 DNA reads TGTGCCAGCAGCTATGCGGGGAATGAGCAGTTCTTC.

The rearrangement joins TRBV4-1 to TRBJ1-6; D remains unclear. This CDR3 is built from 14 residues. Deletions cut 3 bases from V and 5 bases from J, with 8 bases between. Germline V gene lookup returns CDR1 MGHRA and CDR2 YSYEKL. The chain's CDR3 is CASSQSRNNSPLHF. The CDR3 DNA reads as TGCGCCAGCAGCCAGTCACGGAATAATTCACCCCTCCACTTT.

This clone was seen a single time. This sequence joins TRBV5-4 and TRBJ2-5; D not certain. Trimming stripped 7 bases from V and 5 bases from J, with 15 bases between. The CDR3 spans 13 residues. Germline V lookup: CDR1 SGHNT, CDR2 YYREEE (reference sequence). CDR3 in amino acids: CASRPSSQETQYF. The CDR3 coding sequence is TGTGCCAGCCGGCCGAGTTCGCAGGAGACCCAGTACTTC.

The CDR3 DNA reads TGTGCCAGCAGTTTTCCCGACTGGGGACTAGCGGGAGTGGCCAAAAACATTCAGTACTTC. Translating gives CASSFPDWGLAGVAKNIQYF. This chain links TRBV28 with TRBJ2-4; 14 bases are shared with TRBD2. The CDR3 runs 20 residues. The germline CDR1 and CDR2 sequences are MDHEN and SYDVKM. V shed 3 bases, J shed 1 base, and the junction held 11 bases outside the gene matches.

This chain joins TRBV15 and TRBJ1-1, with D uncertain. Germline CDR1 LNHNV, CDR2 YYDKDF (reference sequence). The CDR3 spans 14 residues. Trimming pared 5 bases from V and 0 bases from J, leaving 10 bases between. The CDR3 DNA follows: TGTGCCACCAGCCCGGGGAGGTTGAACACTGAAGCTTTCTTT. The encoded protein is CATSPGRLNTEAFF.

The chain has TRBV6-1 and TRBJ1-5, with unresolved D. The CDR3 sequence is 13 residues long. Trimming removed 0 bases at V and 7 bases at J, with 7 bases between. Per germline, CDR1 MNHNS and CDR2 SASEGT. CDR3 protein: CASSEAIGQPQHF. CDR3 bases: TGTGCCAGCAGTGAAGCTATCGGGCAGCCCCAGCATTTT.

The V and J genes are TRBV28 and TRBJ1-1; the D gene is possibly TRBD1 (6 bases). Deletions cut 5 bases from V and 7 bases from J, with 17 bases between. Germline CDR1 is MDHEN and CDR2 is SYDVKM. This CDR3 contains 14 residues. The CDR3 DNA reads TGTGCCAGCAGTCAAGACCTACAGGGTGTTGAAGCTTTCTTT. It is translated as CASSQDLQGVEAFF.

The chain carries TRBV18 and TRBJ1-1; D not resolved. The CDR3 extends over 15 amino acids. Trimming pared 3 bases from V and 1 base from J, leaving 12 bases between. Germline V gene data show CDR1 as KGHSH and CDR2 as LQKENI. DNA of the CDR3: TGTGCCAGCTCACCTGGCGGGGAAGGGAACACTGAAGCTTTCTTT. The encoded protein is CASSPGGEGNTEAFF.

This chain links TRBV2 with TRBJ2-1; 9 positions match TRBD2. J was trimmed by 12 bases and V by 3 bases; bases with no gene match: 12. The CDR3 is made up of 15 amino acids. Germline CDR1 and CDR2: SNHLY and FYNNEI. The CDR3 region is CASSDVLAGPWRQFF. CDR3 bases: TGTGCCAGCAGTGACGTACTAGCGGGCCCCTGGCGGCAGTTCTTC. Based on the CDR3 plus reference TRBV2 and TRBJ2-1, the full variable domain is EPEVTQTPSHQVTQMGQEVILRCVPISNHLYFYWYRQILGQKVEFLVSFYNNEISEKSEIFDDQFSVERPDGSNFTLKIRSTKLEDSAMYFCASSDVLAGPWRQFFGPGTRLTVL.

This rearrangement joins TRBV15 to TRBJ2-7; D is unresolved. V lost 7 bases and J lost 7, with 17 bases in between. Looked up from germline, CDR1 is LNHNV and CDR2 is YYDKDF (reference sequence). This CDR3 contains 13 residues. CDR3 nucleotide sequence: TGTGCCACCACCGACGGCATTCCGGAGGAGCAGTACTTC. Amino acids: CATTDGIPEEQYF.

A single count supports this clone. The rearrangement joins TRBV6-5 to TRBJ2-5, with TRBD2 matching 11 bases. The DNA end is a closer match to TRBJ2-7, so the J assignment may be wrong. Germline V CDR1 and CDR2: MNHEY, SVGAGI. The CDR3 runs to 15 residues. The CDR3 loop reads CASSLTSGGSYEQYF. CDR3 in DNA: TGTGCCAGCAGCTTAACTAGCGGGGGCTCCTACGAGCAGTACTTC.

This clone was seen just once. The chain carries TRBV9 and TRBJ2-1; D possibly corresponds to TRBD2 (6 bases). CDR1 is SGDLS and CDR2 is YYNGEE in the germline V gene. Trimming left V 0 bases short and J 12 bases short, with 19 bases between. This CDR3 contains 15 residues. The CDR3 DNA reads TGTGCCAGCAGCGTAGCTCGGGACTCATTTATGGCGCAGTTCTTC. Protein sequence: CASSVARDSFMAQFF.

The chain uses TRBV7-8 and TRBJ2-7; D perhaps matches TRBD1 (5 bases). This CDR3 is built from 13 residues. With 5 bases removed from V and 0 bases from J, the gap between germline ends came to 8 bases. The germline gives CDR1 SGHVS, CDR2 FQNEAQ. The chain's CDR3 is CASSPDSSYEQYF. The CDR3 bases are TGTGCCAGCAGCCCTGACAGCTCCTACGAGCAGTACTTC.

J is TRBJ1-5 and V is TRBV2, with 9 bases aligning to TRBD1. The CDR3 has 14 residues. V trimming: 6 bases; J trimming: 7 bases; junction bases outside the gene matches: 7. Per germline, CDR1 SNHLY and CDR2 FYNNEI. DNA for the CDR3: TGTGCCAGCAGGTACACAGGGGGCGTGCAGCCCCAGCATTTT. Its protein is CASRYTGGVQPQHF. The whole variable domain, remainder taken from reference TRBV2 and TRBJ1-5, is EPEVTQTPSHQVTQMGQEVILRCVPISNHLYFYWYRQILGQKVEFLVSFYNNEISEKSEIFDDQFSVERPDGSNFTLKIRSTKLEDSAMYFCASRYTGGVQPQHFGDGTRLSIL.

The chain combines TRBV19 with TRBJ1-5, with TRBD1 matching 8 bases. The CDR3 contains 15 residues. Germline assignment: CDR1 LNHDA and CDR2 SQIVND (reference sequence). CDR3 loop: CATTPGTGVNQPQHF. The CDR3 nucleotides are TGTGCGACTACCCCCGGGACAGGAGTCAATCAGCCCCAGCATTTT.

The chain has TRBV19 and TRBJ1-5, with D perhaps TRBD1 (6 bases). In germline, CDR1 is LNHDA, CDR2 SQIVND (reference sequence). The V and J ends lost 2 bases and 5 bases respectively, with 16 bases between them. The CDR3 has 16 amino acids. DNA of the CDR3: TGTGCCAGTAGTATAACTAAAGAGGGGGGGCATCAGCCCCAGCATTTT. The encoded protein is CASSITKEGGHQPQHF.

The sample holds a few counts of this clone. V usage is TRBV2 and J usage is TRBJ1-3; 9 bases agree with TRBD1. Germline V CDR1 and CDR2: SNHLY, FYNNEI. The CDR3 contains 19 residues. The J segment lost 0 bases and the V segment lost 4 bases, leaving 13 bases of the junction unmatched. The CDR3 sequence: CASSGRDRVWGSSGNTIYF. The CDR3 DNA sequence: TGTGCCAGCAGTGGGCGGGACAGGGTATGGGGGAGCTCTGGAAACACCATATATTTT.

This clone was counted a single time. The chain carries TRBV27 and TRBJ2-2; 8 bases are shared with TRBD2. Trimming at V came to 5 bases and at J to 8 bases, leaving 10 bases not matched to a gene. Germline loops: CDR1 MNHEY, CDR2 SMNVEV (reference sequence). This CDR3 contains 15 residues. The CDR3 loop is CASSRTSHRGGELFF. The CDR3 region has the DNA TGTGCCAGCAGTAGGACTAGCCACCGGGGAGGGGAGCTGTTTTTT.

The J gene is TRBJ1-1, the V gene TRBV30; unclear D gene. V lost 0 bases, J lost 4 bases, and 15 bases lay in between. The CDR3 has 15 amino acids. Per the germline V gene, CDR1 is GTSNPN and CDR2 is SVGIG (reference sequence). DNA of the CDR3: TGTGCCTGGAGTGTAGGAACGGTTTTTGGCACTGAAGCTTTCTTT. Translating it yields CAWSVGTVFGTEAFF. Together with reference TRBV30 and TRBJ1-1, the CDR3 gives the full variable domain: SQTIHQWPATLVQPVGSPLSLECTVEGTSNPNLYWYRQAAGRGLQLLFYSVGIGQISSEVPQNLSASRPQDRQFILSSKKLLLSDSGFYLCAWSVGTVFGTEAFFGQGTRLTVV.

The chain couples TRBV28 to TRBJ1-1, with D possibly being TRBD1 (5 bases). Deletions cut 3 bases from V and 2 bases from J, with 13 bases between. Germline lookup yields CDR1 MDHEN and CDR2 SYDVKM. The CDR3 covers 15 residues. The chain's CDR3 is CASSLSGGLNTEAFF. CDR3 DNA sequence: TGTGCCAGCAGTTTGAGTGGGGGATTAAACACTGAAGCTTTCTTT.

The chain has TRBV5-6 and TRBJ1-5; the D gene is possibly TRBD1 (5 bases). CDR3 length equals 15 residues. The ends were cut back, 4 bases at V and 2 bases at J, with 13 bases in the middle. CDR1 is SGHDT and CDR2 is YYEEEE in the germline V gene. The CDR3: CASSLGGQGNQPQHF. CDR3 nucleotides: TGTGCCAGCAGCCTCGGTGGACAAGGCAATCAGCCCCAGCATTTT.